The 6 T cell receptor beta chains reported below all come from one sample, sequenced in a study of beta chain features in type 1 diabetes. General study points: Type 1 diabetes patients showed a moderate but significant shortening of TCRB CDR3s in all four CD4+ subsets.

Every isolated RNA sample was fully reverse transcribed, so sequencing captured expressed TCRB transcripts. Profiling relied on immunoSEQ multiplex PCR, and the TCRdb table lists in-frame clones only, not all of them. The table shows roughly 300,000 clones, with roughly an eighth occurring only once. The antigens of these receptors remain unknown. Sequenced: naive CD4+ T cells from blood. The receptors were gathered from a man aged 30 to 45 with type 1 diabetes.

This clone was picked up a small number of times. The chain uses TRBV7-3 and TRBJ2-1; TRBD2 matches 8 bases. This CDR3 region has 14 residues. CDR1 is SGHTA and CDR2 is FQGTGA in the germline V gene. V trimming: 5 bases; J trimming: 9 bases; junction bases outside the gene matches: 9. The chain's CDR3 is CASSQLSGMGEQFF. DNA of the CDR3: TGTGCCAGCAGCCAGCTTAGCGGGATGGGTGAGCAGTTCTTC.

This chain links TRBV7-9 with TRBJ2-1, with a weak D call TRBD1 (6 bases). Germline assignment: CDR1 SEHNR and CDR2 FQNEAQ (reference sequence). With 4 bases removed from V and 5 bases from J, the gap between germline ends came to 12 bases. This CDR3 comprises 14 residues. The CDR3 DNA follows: TGTGCCAGCAGCTCACAGGGAGATAACAATGAGCAGTTCTTC. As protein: CASSSQGDNNEQFF.

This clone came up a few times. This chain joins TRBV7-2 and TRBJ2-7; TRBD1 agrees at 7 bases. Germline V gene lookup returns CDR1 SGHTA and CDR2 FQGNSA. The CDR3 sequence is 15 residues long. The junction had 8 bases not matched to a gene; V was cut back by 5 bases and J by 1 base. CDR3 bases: TGTGCCAGCAGCCCCACCGGGACAGAGTCCTACGAGCAGTACTTC. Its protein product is CASSPTGTESYEQYF.

The CDR3 region is CASSEARVVQFF. Here the CDR3 DNA reads TGTGCCAGCAGTGAAGCGCGGGTAGTGCAGTTCTTC. The V call is TRBV2, the J call TRBJ2-1; D is perhaps TRBD2 (5 bases). Trimming shortened V by 0 bases and J by 12 bases, and 9 bases separated the two germline ends. Germline CDR1 reads SNHLY; CDR2 reads FYNNEI. The CDR3 runs to 12 residues.

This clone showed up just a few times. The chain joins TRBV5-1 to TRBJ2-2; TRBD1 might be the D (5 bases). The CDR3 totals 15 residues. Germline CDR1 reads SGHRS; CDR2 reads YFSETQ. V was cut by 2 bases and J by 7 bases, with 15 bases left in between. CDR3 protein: CASSFLDRSIGELFF. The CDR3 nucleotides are TGCGCCAGCAGCTTTCTCGACAGATCCATCGGGGAGCTGTTTTTT.

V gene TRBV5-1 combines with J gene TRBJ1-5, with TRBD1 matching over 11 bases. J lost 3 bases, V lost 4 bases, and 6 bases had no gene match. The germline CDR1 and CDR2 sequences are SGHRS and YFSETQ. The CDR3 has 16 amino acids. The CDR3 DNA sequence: TGCGCCAGCAGCGCGGGGACAGGGGGACTCAATCAGCCCCAGCATTTT. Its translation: CASSAGTGGLNQPQHF.